This T cell receptor beta chain was observed in a study of T cells in Graves' hyperthyroidism and ophthalmopathy. RNA transcripts served as the template for amplifying TCR beta CDR3 regions. HTBI primers were employed in a first-round RT-PCR of the TCR CDR3. In TCRdb, the multiplex PCR reads were re-called with MiXCR into one record per CDR3 protein. The sample contains around 500,000 distinct CDR3 sequences, around an eighth of which appear only once. To note about this clonotype: The target antigen is unknown.

Patients counted as stable if ophthalmopathy did not develop within 18 months. Germline lookup yields CDR1 LNHDA and CDR2 SQIVND (reference sequence). The CDR3 consists of 14 residues. J gave up 3 bases and V 7 bases, and 9 bases lay outside the gene matches. Findings and limits, study-wide: Ophthalmopathy cases were set apart from stable hyperthyroidism by a 13 V-J model. Blood shared most expanded thyroid clonotypes above 0.001.

The chain combines TRBV19 with TRBJ2-7; 7 nucleotides match TRBD1. The clonotype was recovered from a woman aged 18-29 years with Graves' hyperthyroidism. Specimen: blood. CDR3 amino acids: CASTDRDSDYEQYF. CDR3 in DNA: TGTGCCAGTACCGACCGGGACAGTGACTACGAGCAGTACTTC. Full variable domain (outside the CDR3, taken from reference TRBV19 and TRBJ2-7): DGGITQSPKYLFRKEGQNVTLSCEQNLNHDAMYWYRQDPGQGLRLIYYSQIVNDFQKGDIAEGYSVSREKKESFPLTVTSAQKNPTAFYLCASTDRDSDYEQYFGPGTRLTVT.